The 18 T cell receptor beta chains listed next were all sequenced from one sample in a study of T cell responses to AZD1222 COVID-19 vaccine. Method: immunoSEQ multiplex PCR; TCRdb's copy keeps in-frame clones and lacks some. The sample contains 120,000 or so clones, over 75% of which appear only once. The sample here was peripheral blood, taken on day 0 of AZD1222 vaccination. These receptors all stem from an adult in good health.

The rearrangement joins TRBV19 to TRBJ2-5; 8 nucleotides line up with TRBD1. The CDR3 totals 14 residues. CDR1 is LNHDA, CDR2 SQIVND, per germline (reference sequence). Losses at the gene ends were 6 bases for V and 5 bases for J; bases not matched to a gene: 8. The DNA for the CDR3 is TGTGCCAGTAGGAACAGGGGGTCGGAGGAGACCCAGTACTTC. Its protein is CASRNRGSEETQYF.

Concerning this clone: This specimen includes other DNA sequences encoding the same CDR3. The chain is built from TRBV6-5 and TRBJ2-7; 8 nucleotides match TRBD1. The CDR3 is 15 amino acids. Germline V lookup: CDR1 MNHEY, CDR2 SVGAGI. V lost 0 bases and J lost 1; bases outside the gene matches: 2. The CDR3 protein is CASSYSRDRSYEQYF. CDR3 sequence (DNA): TGTGCCAGCAGTTACTCTCGGGACAGGTCCTACGAGCAGTACTTC.

The chain is built from TRBV19 and TRBJ1-5; TRBD1 might be the D (5 bases). V gave up 1 base and J gave up 1 base, with 11 bases separating them. The CDR3 has 16 amino acids. Per the germline V gene, CDR1 is LNHDA and CDR2 is SQIVND (reference sequence). The CDR3 bases are TGTGCCAGTAGTATAGGGCCAGGGTTAAGCAATCAGCCCCAGCATTTT. Translation: CASSIGPGLSNQPQHF.

The V call is TRBV19, the J call TRBJ2-1; D remains ambiguous. Per the germline V gene, CDR1 is LNHDA and CDR2 is SQIVND (reference sequence). This CDR3 contains 12 residues. The V end lost 6 bases, the J end lost 9 bases, and 12 bases lay between the germline ends. CDR3 DNA: TGTGCCAGTAGCCAACAGTGGGGTGAGCAGTTCTTC. Its protein is CASSQQWGEQFF.

The rearrangement links TRBV28 to TRBJ1-3; 7 bases fit TRBD1. V lost 1 base and J lost 4; bases outside the gene matches: 1. The CDR3 is made up of 14 amino acids. In germline, CDR1 is MDHEN, CDR2 SYDVKM. CDR3 amino acids: CASSLSQGGNTIYF. The CDR3 DNA is TGTGCCAGCAGTTTATCACAGGGGGGAAACACCATATATTTT.

V gene TRBV7-2 combines with J gene TRBJ2-5; D is unclear. The CDR3 is made up of 13 amino acids. In germline, CDR1 is SGHTA, CDR2 FQGNSA. V was clipped by 6 bases and J by 4 bases, with 12 bases between them. The CDR3 reads CASSPTILETQYF. CDR3 in DNA: TGTGCCAGCAGTCCTACGATATTAGAGACCCAGTACTTC.

The rearrangement joins TRBV30 to TRBJ1-5; maybe TRBD1 (5 bases). The CDR3 has 13 amino acids. Per germline, CDR1 GTSNPN and CDR2 SVGIG (reference sequence). Trimming pared 0 bases from V and 7 bases from J, leaving 10 bases between. The CDR3 spells CAWSVRDAQPQHF. CDR3 nucleotide sequence: TGTGCCTGGAGTGTCAGGGATGCGCAGCCCCAGCATTTT.

The rearrangement links TRBV2 to TRBJ1-4; 9 nucleotides agree with TRBD1. V trimming: 7 bases; J trimming: 6 bases; junction bases outside the gene matches: 3. CDR1 and CDR2 from the germline V gene are SNHLY and FYNNEI. The CDR3 spans 13 residues. CDR3 loop: CASTRDRDEKLFF. CDR3 bases: TGTGCCAGCACTCGGGACAGGGATGAAAAACTGTTTTTT.

This clone has a single count. The chain is built from TRBV6-5 and TRBJ1-2, with D tentatively TRBD1 (6 bases). The CDR3 is 13 amino acids. The germline V gene has CDR1 MNHEY and CDR2 SVGAGI. Trimming took off 2 bases at V and 6 bases at J, with 10 bases between the two ends. CDR3 region: CASSYAEGDGYTF. The CDR3 bases are TGTGCCAGCAGTTACGCGGAGGGGGATGGCTACACCTTC.

CDR3 sequence reads: CASSVYRGQGYTF. DNA of the CDR3: TGTGCCAGCAGTGTATACCGGGGGCAAGGCTACACCTTC. V gene TRBV28 combines with J gene TRBJ1-2, with a possible D match to TRBD1 (6 bases). CDR1 is MDHEN, CDR2 SYDVKM, per germline. V was shortened by 5 bases and J by 8 bases, with 15 bases between the two germline ends. CDR3 length equals 13 residues.

V usage is TRBV27 and J usage is TRBJ1-2; perhaps TRBD1 as D (5 bases). There are 14 residues in the CDR3. The V end was cut by 4 bases, the J end by 4 bases, with 13 bases between. CDR1 MNHEY and CDR2 SMNVEV come from the germline V gene (reference sequence). Written as DNA, the CDR3 is TGTGCCAGCAGTTGGGGGGGACCTTTCTATGGCTACACCTTC. Translated: CASSWGGPFYGYTF.

The rearrangement joins TRBV20-1 to TRBJ2-1; D is ambiguous. V shed 3 bases and J shed 10 bases, with 10 bases lying between them. The CDR3 has 11 amino acids. CDR1 and CDR2 (germline): DFQATT, SNEGSKA (reference sequence). The CDR3 DNA follows: TGCAGTGCTAGGGCGTACGGAGAGCAGTTCTTC. Translating it yields CSARAYGEQFF.

The chain combines TRBV7-2 with TRBJ2-5, with D perhaps given as TRBD1 or TRBD2 (5 bases each). Germline CDR1 and CDR2: SGHTA and FQGNSA. This CDR3 contains 14 residues. V was shortened by 5 bases and J by 5 bases, with 15 bases between the two germline ends. Here the CDR3 reads CASSLYEEGETQYF. CDR3 sequence (DNA): TGTGCCAGCAGCCTCTATGAAGAGGGGGAGACCCAGTACTTC.

The V and J genes are TRBV5-1 and TRBJ1-5; D is possibly TRBD1 (5 bases). Germline lookup yields CDR1 SGHRS and CDR2 YFSETQ. V was trimmed by 4 bases and J by 7 bases, leaving 12 bases between them. This CDR3 contains 13 residues. This CDR3 is CASSPFGGQPQHF. CDR3 sequence (DNA): TGCGCCAGCAGCCCATTCGGGGGGCAGCCCCAGCATTTT.

This chain uses TRBV7-8 with TRBJ2-7; 9 bases fit TRBD1. Germline CDR1 is SGHVS and CDR2 is FQNEAQ. The CDR3 extends over 16 amino acids. After removal of 0 bases from V and 3 bases from J, the junction contained 6 bases not matched to a gene. The CDR3 here is CASSLAWTGVIYEQYF. CDR3 sequence (DNA): TGTGCCAGCAGCTTAGCGTGGACAGGGGTTATCTACGAGCAGTACTTC. Full variable domain (rest looked up from reference TRBV7-8 and TRBJ2-7): GAGVSQSPRYKVAKRGQDVALRCDPISGHVSLFWYQQALGQGPEFLTYFQNEAQLDKSGLPSDRFFAERPEGSVSTLKIQRTQQEDSAVYLCASSLAWTGVIYEQYFGPGTRLTVT.

Only one count was recorded for this clone. This chain links TRBV28 with TRBJ1-5, with 7 bases lining up with TRBD1. From germline, CDR1 is MDHEN and CDR2 SYDVKM. The V gene end was trimmed by 4 bases and the J gene end by 5 bases; junction bases not matched to a gene: 5. The CDR3 is 14 residues long. This chain's CDR3 is CASSSGQEYQPQHF. The CDR3 DNA sequence: TGTGCCAGCAGTTCCGGACAGGAGTATCAGCCCCAGCATTTT.

This sequence joins TRBV29-1 and TRBJ2-2; 12 bases are shared with TRBD1. Germline CDR1 and CDR2: SQVTM and ANQGSEA. Trimming took 8 bases from V and 7 from J; bases not matched to a gene: 8. The CDR3 consists of 14 residues. The CDR3: CSSRDRGQDGELFF. DNA for the CDR3: TGCAGCTCCCGGGACAGGGGGCAGGACGGGGAGCTGTTTTTT.

This sequence joins TRBV19 and TRBJ1-5, with no clear D. The CDR3 is 13 residues long. V dropped 5 bases and J dropped 3 bases, with 8 bases sitting between them. Per germline, CDR1 LNHDA and CDR2 SQIVND (reference sequence). The CDR3 sequence: CASSYSFNQPQHF. The CDR3 DNA follows: TGTGCCAGTAGTTATTCCTTCAATCAGCCCCAGCATTTT.